The subject of this entry is one TCR beta chain. The junction shows a germline mismatch at one end, possibly a read error. Germline V gene lookup returns CDR1 SEHNR and CDR2 FQNEAQ (reference sequence). The CDR3 consists of 16 residues. The data derive from a study of cytomegalovirus exposure and HLA in healthy donors. Amplification used 60 Vbeta primers and 13 Jbeta primers. The data were produced by immunoSEQ multiplex PCR, yet TCRdb's version contains in-frame clones alone and is incomplete. The sample yields about 140,000 clones, around 77% seen once. The clonotype was recovered from a woman in her 50s in good health and CMV-seronegative. The rearrangement uses TRBV7-9 and TRBJ1-2, with D possibly being TRBD1 (5 bases). The sequenced sample consisted of PBMCs. The CDR3 nucleotides are TGTTCCAGCAGCTTAGAATATATGGGGCACATCTCTGGCTACACCTTC. It translates to CSSSLEYMGHISGYTF. The full variable domain, its missing parts supplied by reference TRBV7-9 and TRBJ1-2, is DTGVSQNPRHKITKRGQNVTFRCDPISEHNRLYWYRQTLGQGPEFLTYFQNEAQLEKSRLLSDRFSAERPKGSFSTLEIQRTEQGDSAMYLCSSSLEYMGHISGYTFGSGTRLTVV.